Below, 3 T cell receptor beta chains from the same sample are listed, as sequenced in a study of neurological immune-mediated disorders. Using its own MiXCR run on the 5' RACE reads, TCRdb lists one record per CDR3 protein. The data contain tens of thousands of distinct CDR3 sequences, under 5% of them seen just once; the ten biggest clones take up about 2%. What was sequenced was CD4+ T cells from blood. Receptors originate from a woman between 40 and 50 years old with multiple sclerosis.

In its sample, this clonotype was seen many times. The CDR3 DNA reads TGTGCCAGCAGCTTGAGGTTCGACAGGGGGCAGCATTTT. This translates into CASSLRFDRGQHF. J is TRBJ1-5 and V is TRBV5-5; 9 nucleotides agree with TRBD1. V shed 1 base, J shed 13 bases, and the junction held 6 bases outside the gene matches. Germline V gene data show CDR1 as SGHKS and CDR2 as YYEKEE (reference sequence). This CDR3 region has 13 residues.

This clonotype was detected a few times. J is TRBJ1-2 and V is TRBV18, with TRBD1 identical over 9 bases. The ends lost 5 bases at V and 8 bases at J; junction bases unmatched: 6. The CDR3 has 13 amino acids. In germline, CDR1 is KGHSH, CDR2 LQKENI. The CDR3 coding sequence is TGTGCCAGCTCATCTCGACAGGGGGAGGGCTACACCTTC. Its protein product is CASSSRQGEGYTF.

This clonotype was detected many times. The chain has TRBV5-1 and TRBJ2-7; 12 bases are shared with TRBD2. Per germline, CDR1 SGHRS and CDR2 YFSETQ. CDR3 length equals 17 residues. V shed 0 bases and J 1 base; nucleotides not matched to a gene: 5. The CDR3 region is CASSLAGLAGRSYEQYF. The CDR3 DNA sequence: TGCGCCAGCAGCTTGGCCGGACTAGCGGGGAGATCCTACGAGCAGTACTTC.